This T cell receptor beta chain appears in the sequencing data of a study of cytomegalovirus exposure and HLA in healthy donors. Study-wide findings and caveats: Among TCR beta chains, those listed as cytomegalovirus-associated numbered 164. Several of the most significant clusters were apparently associated with common viral pathogens in a later analysis. Information on immune exposure was restricted to one variable (CMV serostatus).

V was cut by 6 bases and J by 10 bases, with 13 bases left in between. The CDR3 is 12 residues long. Per the germline V gene, CDR1 is SNHLY and CDR2 is FYNNEI. PCR involved 60 Vbeta and 13 Jbeta primers. Profiling relied on immunoSEQ multiplex PCR, and the TCRdb table lists in-frame clones only, not all of them. The sample consists of around 150,000 clones, about 77% of them appearing once. In regard to this clone: What it binds is not known.

Sequenced sample: PBMCs. J is TRBJ2-1 and V is TRBV2; no firm D call. This sequence was found in a woman in her thirties or forties in good health and CMV-seronegative. The CDR3 sequence is CASRLQEIEQFF. CDR3 nucleotides: TGTGCCAGCAGACTCCAGGAAATAGAGCAGTTCTTC.